These T cell receptor beta chains were read from a single sample in a study of cytomegalovirus exposure and HLA in healthy donors. Sequencing used immunoSEQ multiplex PCR; TCRdb keeps in-frame clones, though not all of them. The sample records approximately 100,000 clones, 70% to 80% being singletons. The sample consisted of PBMCs. The receptors were sampled from a man aged 45-60 years in good health and CMV-seropositive. The CDR3 runs from the conserved cysteine through the conserved F or W. The D gene is left open where the match is weak. Clone size is given for some rows only: seen once, a few or many times, or a class if the clone is expanded.

V,D,length,size,J,CDR3,DNA
TRBV7-2,TRBD2,16,-,TRBJ2-5,CASVRRLAGGRKTQYF,TGTGCCAGCGTTCGTCGCCTAGCGGGGGGTAGGAAGACCCAGTACTTC
TRBV9,-,14,-,TRBJ2-3,CASSDGGTTDTQYF,TGTGCCAGCAGCGACGGGGGTACCACAGATACGCAGTATTTT
TRBV11-2,TRBD2,16,-,TRBJ2-1,CASSLVFGGGYNEQFF,TGTGCCAGCAGCTTAGTCTTTGGCGGGGGCTACAATGAGCAGTTCTTC
TRBV6-5,-,14,-,TRBJ2-7,CASSPTTGAYEQYF,TGTGCCAGCAGCCCGACTACCGGGGCCTACGAGCAGTACTTC
TRBV10-3,TRBD2,16,-,TRBJ2-3,CAIKGTSGRGGDTQYF,TGTGCCATCAAGGGGACTAGCGGGAGAGGAGGAGATACGCAGTATTTT
TRBV7-3,TRBD2,17,-,TRBJ2-2,CASSFGGGAANTGELFF,TGTGCCAGCAGCTTTGGCGGGGGGGCCGCGAACACCGGGGAGCTGTTTTTT
TRBV18,-,19,-,TRBJ2-3,CASSPRAVGSGSVTDTQYF,TGTGCCAGCTCACCACGGGCAGTGGGCAGTGGTTCTGTCACAGATACGCAGTATTTT
TRBV6-4,-,15,few,TRBJ2-1,CASSERGEPYNEQFF,TGTGCCAGCAGTGAGCGGGGCGAGCCGTACAATGAGCAGTTCTTC
TRBV2,-,14,-,TRBJ1-2,CASSEIGGSGGYTF,TGTGCCAGCAGTGAAATAGGGGGATCGGGTGGCTACACCTTC
TRBV27,-,14,-,TRBJ1-1,CASGLSQGGTEAFF,TGTGCCAGCGGTTTATCGCAGGGAGGCACTGAAGCTTTCTTT
TRBV5-4,-,12,-,TRBJ1-2,CASSSGIYGYTF,TGTGCCAGCAGCTCGGGGATCTATGGCTACACCTTC
TRBV4-2,-,17,few,TRBJ1-4,CASSQDMGGSSGEKLFF,TGTGCCAGCAGCCAAGATATGGGGGGTTCCTCCGGGGAAAAACTGTTTTTT
TRBV5-6,-,12,-,TRBJ2-1,CASSLAGVGKFF,TGTGCCAGCAGCTTGGCGGGGGTTGGTAAGTTCTTC
TRBV7-7,-,15,-,TRBJ2-7,CASSLDGPGDYEQYF,TGTGCCAGCAGCTTAGATGGTCCAGGGGACTACGAGCAGTACTTC
TRBV10-3,-,14,-,TRBJ1-4,CAISPHTTNEKLFF,TGTGCCATCAGTCCCCACACAACTAATGAAAAACTGTTTTTT
TRBV18,TRBD1,15,-,TRBJ1-1,CASSPTPGQGAEAFF,TGTGCCAGCTCACCAACACCGGGACAGGGCGCTGAAGCTTTCTTT
TRBV7-2,-,15,-,TRBJ1-1,CASSPGQLLNAEAFF,TGTGCCAGCAGCCCCGGACAGCTTCTGAACGCTGAAGCTTTCTTT
TRBV29-1,TRBD1,14,-,TRBJ2-7,CSVVLTGGLYEQYF,TGCAGCGTTGTTCTAACAGGGGGCTTGTACGAGCAGTACTTC
TRBV7-2,TRBD2,16,few,TRBJ2-1,CASSSPWGLAGDEQFF,TGTGCCAGCAGCTCCCCCTGGGGACTAGCGGGAGATGAGCAGTTCTTC
TRBV19,-,16,-,TRBJ1-2,CASSIGNPGAPDGYTF,TGTGCCAGTAGTATAGGAAACCCAGGGGCGCCGGATGGCTACACCTTC
TRBV2,TRBD1,14,few,TRBJ1-5,CASRGTGESQPQHF,TGTGCCAGCAGGGGGACAGGGGAGTCCCAGCCCCAGCATTTT
TRBV30,TRBD2,15,few,TRBJ2-1,CAWSVGLAGKDEQFF,TGTGCCTGGAGTGTGGGACTAGCGGGAAAAGATGAGCAGTTCTTC
TRBV6-1,-,11,-,TRBJ2-1,CASSGLDEQFF,TGTGCCAGCAGTGGTCTAGATGAGCAGTTCTTC
TRBV5-1,-,13,-,TRBJ2-3,CASSPTNTDTQYF,TGCGCCAGCAGCCCTACTAACACAGATACGCAGTATTTT
TRBV6-1,TRBD1,19,few,TRBJ2-6,CASSEGSRGRIFGANVLTF,TGTGCCAGCAGTGAAGGCTCCAGGGGGCGGATCTTTGGGGCCAACGTCCTGACTTTC
TRBV5-1,TRBD1,15,-,TRBJ1-1,CASSFSTGGNTEAFF,TGCGCCAGCAGCTTCTCGACAGGGGGTAACACTGAAGCTTTCTTT
TRBV18,-,18,-,TRBJ1-1,CASSLNSYSGRAFGAAFF,TGTGCCAGCTCACTCAACTCGTACTCAGGGAGGGCCTTCGGGGCAGCTTTCTTT